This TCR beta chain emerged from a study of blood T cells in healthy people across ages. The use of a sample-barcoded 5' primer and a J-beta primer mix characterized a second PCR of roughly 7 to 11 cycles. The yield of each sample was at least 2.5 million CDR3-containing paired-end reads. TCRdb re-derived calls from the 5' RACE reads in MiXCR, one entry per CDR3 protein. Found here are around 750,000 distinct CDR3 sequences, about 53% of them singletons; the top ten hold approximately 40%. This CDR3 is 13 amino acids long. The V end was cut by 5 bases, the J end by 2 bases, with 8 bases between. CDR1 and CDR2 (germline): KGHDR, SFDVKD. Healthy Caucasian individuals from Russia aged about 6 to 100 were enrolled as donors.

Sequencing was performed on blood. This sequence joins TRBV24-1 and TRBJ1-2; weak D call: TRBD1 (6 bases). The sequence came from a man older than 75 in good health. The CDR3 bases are TGTGCCACCAGTGGGGGGCGCAACTATGGCTACACCTTC. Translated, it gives CATSGGRNYGYTF.